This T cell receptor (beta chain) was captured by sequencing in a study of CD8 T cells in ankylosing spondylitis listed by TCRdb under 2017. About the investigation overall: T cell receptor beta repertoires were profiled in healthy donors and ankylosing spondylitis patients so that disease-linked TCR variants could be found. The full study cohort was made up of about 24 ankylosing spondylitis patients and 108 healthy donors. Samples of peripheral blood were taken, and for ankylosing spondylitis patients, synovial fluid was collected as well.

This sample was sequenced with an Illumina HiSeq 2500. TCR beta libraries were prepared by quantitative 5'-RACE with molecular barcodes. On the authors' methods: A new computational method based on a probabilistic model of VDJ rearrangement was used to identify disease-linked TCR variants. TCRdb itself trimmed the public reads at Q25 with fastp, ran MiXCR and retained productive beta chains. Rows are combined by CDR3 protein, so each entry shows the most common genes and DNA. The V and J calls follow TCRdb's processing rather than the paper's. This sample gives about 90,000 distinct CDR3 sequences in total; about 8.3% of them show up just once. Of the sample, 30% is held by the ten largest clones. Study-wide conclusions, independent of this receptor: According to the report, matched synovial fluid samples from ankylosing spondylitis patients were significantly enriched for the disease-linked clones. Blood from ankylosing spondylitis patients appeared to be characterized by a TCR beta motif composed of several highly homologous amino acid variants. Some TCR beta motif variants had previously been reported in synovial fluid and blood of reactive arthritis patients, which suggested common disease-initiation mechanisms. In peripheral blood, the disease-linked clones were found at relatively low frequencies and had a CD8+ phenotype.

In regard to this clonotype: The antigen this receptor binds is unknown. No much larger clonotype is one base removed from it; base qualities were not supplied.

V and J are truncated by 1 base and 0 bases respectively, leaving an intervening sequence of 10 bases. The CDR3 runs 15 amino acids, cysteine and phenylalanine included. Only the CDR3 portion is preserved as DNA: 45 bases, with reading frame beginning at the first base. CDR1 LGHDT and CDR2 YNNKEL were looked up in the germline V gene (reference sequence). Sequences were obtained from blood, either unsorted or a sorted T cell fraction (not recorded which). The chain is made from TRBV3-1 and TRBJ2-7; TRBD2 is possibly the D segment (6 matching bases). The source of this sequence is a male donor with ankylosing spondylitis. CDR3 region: CASSQGGESSYEQYF. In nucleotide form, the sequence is TGTGCCAGCAGCCAAGGGGGGGAGAGCTCCTACGAGCAGTACTTC.